One and the same sample provided the 12 T cell receptor beta chains below, sequenced in a study of radiotherapy plus CTLA-4 blockade in lung cancer. Measured with immunoSEQ multiplex PCR; TCRdb has only the in-frame clones, and not every one. This sample has around 20,000 clones; around 88% occur once, and the top ten carry roughly a quarter. The specimen was peripheral blood, collected from a patient treated with radiotherapy plus ipilimumab. The origin of the receptors is a human donor with non-small cell lung cancer whose response to radiotherapy plus ipilimumab could not be evaluated.

The genes are TRBV5-5 and TRBJ2-5; tentatively, D is TRBD1 (5 bases). CDR3 length: 13 residues. The V gene lost 3 bases and the J gene lost 4 bases, with 10 bases spanning the gap. Germline loops: CDR1 SGHKS, CDR2 YYEKEE (reference sequence). The CDR3 nucleotides are TGTGCCAGCAGCTCGTTTAGGGGAGAGACCCAGTACTTC. Translated: CASSSFRGETQYF.

This clone was recorded only once. The chain uses TRBV30 and TRBJ2-2; 10 nucleotides align to TRBD2. The CDR3 sequence is 15 residues long. J gave up 5 bases and V 3 bases, and 6 bases lay outside the gene matches. Germline CDR1 and CDR2: GTSNPN and SVGIG (reference sequence). CDR3 in amino acids: CAWRAGGHRTGELFF. CDR3 sequence (DNA): TGTGCCTGGAGAGCGGGAGGGCACAGGACCGGGGAGCTGTTTTTT.

The CDR3 nucleotides are TGTGCCAGCAGTGAATACGGGACTAGCACAGATACGCAGTATTTT. Translated: CASSEYGTSTDTQYF. The V call is TRBV6-1, the J call TRBJ2-3, with D possibly being TRBD2 (6 bases). Trimming removed 2 bases from V and 0 bases from J, with 9 bases in between. CDR3 length: 15 residues. The germline CDR1 and CDR2 sequences are MNHNS and SASEGT.

This clone was seen just once. This sequence joins TRBV9 and TRBJ2-5; the D gene is possibly TRBD1 (6 bases). The CDR3 totals 15 residues. The V gene lost 3 bases and the J gene lost 5 bases, with 17 bases spanning the gap. Germline loops: CDR1 SGDLS, CDR2 YYNGEE. This chain's CDR3 is CASSGGQFLGETQYF. As DNA, the CDR3 is TGTGCCAGCAGCGGAGGACAGTTTCTGGGGGAGACCCAGTACTTC.

The chain has TRBV25-1 and TRBJ2-7, with a possible D match to TRBD2 (5 bases). The germline V and J ends were trimmed by 5 bases and 0 bases, with 14 bases remaining between them. CDR3 length: 15 residues. In germline, CDR1 is MGHDK, CDR2 SYGVNS. In nucleotides, the CDR3 is TGTGCCAGCAGTCAGAGACGGGGAAGCTCCTACGAGCAGTACTTC. Encoded protein: CASSQRRGSSYEQYF.

The V gene is TRBV7-3, the J gene TRBJ2-1, with 9 positions matching TRBD2. This CDR3 contains 15 residues. The germline CDR1 and CDR2 sequences are SGHTA and FQGTGA. Trimming at V came to 0 bases and at J to 8 bases, leaving 5 bases not matched to a gene. The CDR3: CASSLTGGRGDEQFF. DNA of the CDR3: TGTGCCAGCAGCTTAACGGGCGGGAGGGGCGATGAGCAGTTCTTC.

The chain links TRBV7-9 to TRBJ2-1, with D tentatively TRBD2 (6 bases). The germline CDR1 and CDR2 sequences are SEHNR and FQNEAQ (reference sequence). Trimming took off 5 bases at V and 4 bases at J, with 12 bases between the two ends. This CDR3 contains 14 residues. CDR3 sequence: CASSLSGVYNEQFF. CDR3 in DNA: TGTGCCAGCAGCCTCTCGGGGGTTTACAATGAGCAGTTCTTC. Full variable domain (remainder filled in from reference TRBV7-9 and TRBJ2-1): DTGVSQNPRHKITKRGQNVTFRCDPISEHNRLYWYRQTLGQGPEFLTYFQNEAQLEKSRLLSDRFSAERPKGSFSTLEIQRTEQGDSAMYLCASSLSGVYNEQFFGPGTRLTVL.

The rearrangement uses TRBV10-1 and TRBJ2-7; possibly TRBD1 for D (5 bases). CDR1 is WNHNN, CDR2 SYGVQD, per germline (reference sequence). The length of the CDR3 is 13 residues. V was trimmed by 0 bases and J by 6 bases, leaving 9 bases between them. The DNA for the CDR3 is TGCGCCAGCAGTGAGTCTTTCAGGGCCGAGCAGTACTTC. It encodes CASSESFRAEQYF.

The rearrangement links TRBV28 to TRBJ1-2; D uncertain. This CDR3 is 16 amino acids long. Germline V CDR1 and CDR2: MDHEN, SYDVKM. V was clipped by 7 bases and J by 6 bases, with 24 bases between them. Here the CDR3 DNA reads TGTGCCAGCACCGGGCGGGGTAGTTGGTCGGTTCATGGCTACACCTTC. Translation gives CASTGRGSWSVHGYTF.

Comments on this clone: Other DNA sequences in this specimen translate into the identical CDR3. This sequence joins TRBV19 and TRBJ1-2; 9 nucleotides align to TRBD1. The V segment lost 5 bases and the J segment 7 bases; nucleotides outside the gene matches: 14. Looked up from germline, CDR1 is LNHDA and CDR2 is SQIVND (reference sequence). The CDR3 has 16 amino acids. In nucleotides, the CDR3 is TGTGCCAGTAGTCCCCCACCTTACAGGGGGCAGTTTGGCTACACCTTC. Its protein is CASSPPPYRGQFGYTF.

The chain recombines TRBV4-1 with TRBJ1-2; possibly TRBD1 for D (5 bases). This CDR3 is 16 amino acids long. Germline V lookup: CDR1 MGHRA, CDR2 YSYEKL. V gave up 3 bases and J gave up 0 bases, with 14 bases separating them. The CDR3 reads CASSQSGQGPNYGYTF. CDR3 sequence (DNA): TGCGCCAGCAGCCAGTCGGGCCAGGGTCCTAACTATGGCTACACCTTC.

CDR3 region: CASSQVGRTGLGYTF. In DNA, the CDR3 is TGCGCCAGCAGCCAAGTAGGGCGGACAGGGTTAGGCTACACCTTC. The chain recombines TRBV4-3 with TRBJ1-2, with 8 bases lining up with TRBD1. CDR1 LGHNA and CDR2 YSLEER come from the germline V gene. With V trimmed by 1 base and J by 8 bases, 9 bases remained unmatched. The CDR3 contains 15 residues.